Presented here are 3 T cell receptor beta chains from one specimen sequenced in a study of T-cell reconstitution after alpha-beta-depleted transplantation in children. Researchers prepared the TCRbeta library using unique molecular identifiers, the study reports. TCRdb itself ran the PCR reads through MiXCR, one entry per CDR3 protein. The data contain 350,000 to 450,000 distinct CDR3 sequences, about an eighth of them seen just once; the ten biggest clones take up about 3.9%. The starting material was PBMCs, obtained from the stem cell graft. These receptors were collected from a human donor who donated a stem cell graft to a child with Fanconi anemia.

This clonotype was seen ten or more times. The chain carries TRBV7-2 and TRBJ2-3; D remains ambiguous. V was cut by 4 bases and J by 10 bases, with 15 bases left in between. The CDR3 runs 13 residues. Looked up from germline, CDR1 is SGHTA and CDR2 is FQGNSA. CDR3 DNA sequence: TGTGCCAGCAGCTCCAATAGCTTCCAAGCGCAGTATTTT. It specifies CASSSNSFQAQYF.

The chain links TRBV5-1 to TRBJ2-5, with D tentatively TRBD1 or TRBD2 (5 bases each). CDR1 is SGHRS and CDR2 is YFSETQ in the germline V gene. V lost 4 bases, J lost 5 bases, and 18 bases lay in between. The CDR3 spans 15 residues. The CDR3, as DNA: TGCGCCAGCAGCCCTGGGGCGGTAGGGACGGAGACCCAGTACTTC. Translation gives CASSPGAVGTETQYF.

The chain couples TRBV27 to TRBJ2-3, with a tentative D call TRBD1 (6 bases). The CDR3 spans 15 residues. The germline V gene encodes CDR1 MNHEY and CDR2 SMNVEV (reference sequence). Trimming removed 2 bases from V and 0 bases from J, with 9 bases in between. CDR3 bases: TGTGCCAGCAGTTTAGCAGGGGTGAGCACAGATACGCAGTATTTT. Protein sequence: CASSLAGVSTDTQYF.